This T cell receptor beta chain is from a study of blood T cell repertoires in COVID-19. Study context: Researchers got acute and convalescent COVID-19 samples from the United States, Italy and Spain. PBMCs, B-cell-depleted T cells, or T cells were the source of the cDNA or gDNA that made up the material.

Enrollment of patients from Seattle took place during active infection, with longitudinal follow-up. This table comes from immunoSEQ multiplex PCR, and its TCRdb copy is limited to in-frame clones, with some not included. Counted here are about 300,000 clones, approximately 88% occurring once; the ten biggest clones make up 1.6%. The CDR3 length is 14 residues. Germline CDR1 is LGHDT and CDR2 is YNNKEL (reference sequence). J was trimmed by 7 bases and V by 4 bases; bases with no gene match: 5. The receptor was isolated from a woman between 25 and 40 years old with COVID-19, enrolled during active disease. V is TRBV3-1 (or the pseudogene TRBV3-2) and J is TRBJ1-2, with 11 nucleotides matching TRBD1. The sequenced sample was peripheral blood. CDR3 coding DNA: TGTGCCAGCAGCCGGACAGGGGGCCATGGTGGCTACACCTTC. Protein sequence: CASSRTGGHGGYTF.